A selection of T cell receptor beta chains follows, all from one sample in a study of technical replicates of blood from a few donors. TCRdb keeps only in-frame clones here, not all; method: immunoSEQ multiplex PCR. The sample holds more than 70,000 clones, around 93% seen once. The source material was T cells isolated from PBMCs. These receptors were obtained from a human donor in good health. Each CDR3 is given with its conserved first and last residue. The D gene is left open where the match is weak. Clone size is stated in some rows and not others, as once, few, many or a class when expanded.

TRBD1 | . | TRBJ1-2 | TRBV15 | CATSTADRALNYGYTF | TGTGCCACCAGCACCGCCGACAGGGCCCTTAACTATGGCTACACCTTC
. | . | TRBJ1-1 | TRBV19 | CASSIDQGPTPTEAFF | TGTGCCAGTAGTATAGATCAGGGGCCAACTCCGACTGAAGCTTTCTTT
. | once | TRBJ2-7 | TRBV4-2 | CASSQDGGGRGEQYF | TGTGCCAGCAGCCAAGATGGTGGGGGCAGGGGCGAGCAGTACTTC
. | . | TRBJ1-1 | TRBV14 | CASSQWGLEAFF | TGTGCCAGCAGCCAGTGGGGCCTCGAAGCTTTCTTT
TRBD2 | . | TRBJ2-5 | TRBV5-1 | CASSSGLASQETQYF | TGCGCCAGCAGCTCCGGACTAGCCAGTCAAGAGACCCAGTACTTC
TRBD1 | once | TRBJ1-5 | TRBV19 | CASTPGQPYSNQPQHF | TGTGCCAGTACCCCGGGACAGCCTTATAGCAATCAGCCCCAGCATTTT
. | . | TRBJ2-7 | TRBV15 | CATSRDQNEQYF | TGTGCCACCAGCAGAGATCAAAACGAGCAGTACTTC
. | . | TRBJ1-5 | TRBV6-1 | CASISGQLNQPQHF | TGTGCCAGCATTTCAGGACAGCTCAATCAGCCCCAGCATTTT
TRBD2 | . | TRBJ2-1 | TRBV6-6 | CASSASGGPYNEQFF | TGTGCCAGCAGTGCCAGCGGGGGCCCCTACAATGAGCAGTTCTTC
TRBD2 | . | TRBJ2-5 | TRBV9 | CASSRGGGVKETQYF | TGTGCCAGCAGCCGGGGGGGTGGGGTTAAAGAGACCCAGTACTTC
TRBD1 | . | TRBJ1-1 | TRBV2 | CAGAGGPMNTEAFF | TGTGCCGGTGCAGGGGGGCCCATGAACACTGAAGCTTTCTTT
TRBD1 | . | TRBJ2-2 | TRBV2 | CASSEVGGQGAGELFF | TGTGCCAGCAGTGAAGTCGGTGGACAGGGGGCCGGGGAGCTGTTTTTT
TRBD1 | . | TRBJ1-2 | TRBV11-2 | CASSTYRTGRSNYGYTF | TGTGCCAGCAGCACCTACAGGACAGGCCGGTCTAACTATGGCTACACCTTC
TRBD1 | once | TRBJ2-5 | TRBV6-5 | CASSYPGTGEETQYF | TGTGCCAGCAGTTACCCCGGGACAGGAGAGGAGACCCAGTACTTC
TRBD2 | . | TRBJ2-5 | TRBV2 | CASFPSYGRVWETQYF | TGTGCCAGCTTCCCGAGCTACGGGAGGGTTTGGGAGACCCAGTACTTC
. | . | TRBJ2-3 | TRBV28 | CASLGLASTDTQYF | TGTGCCAGCCTTGGGCTAGCGAGCACAGATACGCAGTATTTT